This note documents a single T cell receptor beta chain sequence. This entry belongs to a study of T cell repertoires in cytomegalovirus infection. TCRdb re-analysed the reads in MiXCR, keeping a single row per CDR3 protein. The repertoire holds around 530,000 distinct CDR3 sequences, with 16% as singletons. Germline V gene lookup returns CDR1 SGHAT and CDR2 FQNNGV. This CDR3 has 14 residues. V lost 3 bases to trimming and J lost 2 bases; unmatched junction nucleotides: 3. This TCR was sampled from a human donor in good health (CMV status not recorded). Some clones in this sample may be carry-over from other donors' samples. This chain links TRBV11-2 with TRBJ1-2, with TRBD1 matching over 7 bases. Sequences were obtained from CD8+ T cells from PBMCs. DNA for the CDR3: TGTGCCAGCAGCTTCCCGGACAGGAACTATGGCTACACCTTC. Amino acid sequence: CASSFPDRNYGYTF.